This TCR beta chain comes out of a study of T cell repertoires in cytomegalovirus infection. Study in general: Indicated by public TCR beta signatures were CMV infection and matching HLA type. Study-wide findings and caveats: The response measured ex vivo was dominated by TCR beta clonotypes (HLA-C-restricted and CMV-specific). There were carriers of CMV plus the relevant HLA, and cumulative public TCR beta family frequency identified them.

Looked up from germline, CDR1 is DFQATT and CDR2 is SNEGSKA (reference sequence). Trimming took off 4 bases at V and 8 bases at J, with 12 bases between the two ends. CDR3 length: 12 amino acids. This clonotype showed up just a few times. Its antigen is currently unknown. A single record per CDR3 protein comes from TCRdb applying MiXCR to the reads. Of approximately 500,000 distinct CDR3 sequences listed, around 30% are singletons. The chain couples TRBV20-1 to TRBJ2-1; D may be TRBD2 (5 bases). The origin of this receptor is a human donor in good health (CMV status not recorded). Some clones in this sample may be carry-over from other donors' samples. The sequenced sample was cultured PBMCs, obtained from culture after CMV antigen stimulation. The CDR3 spells CSAIFNGDEQFF. In DNA, the CDR3 is TGCAGTGCTATCTTTAACGGGGATGAGCAGTTCTTC.